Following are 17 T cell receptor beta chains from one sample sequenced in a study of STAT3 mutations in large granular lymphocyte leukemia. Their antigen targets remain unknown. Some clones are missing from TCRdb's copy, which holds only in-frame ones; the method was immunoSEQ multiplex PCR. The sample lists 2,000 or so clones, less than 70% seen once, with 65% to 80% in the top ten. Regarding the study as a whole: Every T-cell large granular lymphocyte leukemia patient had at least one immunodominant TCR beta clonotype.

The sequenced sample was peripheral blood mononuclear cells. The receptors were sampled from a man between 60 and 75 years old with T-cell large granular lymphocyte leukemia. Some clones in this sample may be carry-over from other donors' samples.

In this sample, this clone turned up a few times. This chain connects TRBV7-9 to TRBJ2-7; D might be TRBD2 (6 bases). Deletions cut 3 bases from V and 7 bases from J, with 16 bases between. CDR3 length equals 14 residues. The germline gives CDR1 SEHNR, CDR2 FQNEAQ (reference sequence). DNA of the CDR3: TGTGCCAGCAGCTTTCGGCGGGGTACGGGTGAGCAGTACTTC. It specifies CASSFRRGTGEQYF. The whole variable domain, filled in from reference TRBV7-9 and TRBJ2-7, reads DTGVSQNPRHKITKRGQNVTFRCDPISEHNRLYWYRQTLGQGPEFLTYFQNEAQLEKSRLLSDRFSAERPKGSFSTLEIQRTEQGDSAMYLCASSFRRGTGEQYFGPGTRLTVT.

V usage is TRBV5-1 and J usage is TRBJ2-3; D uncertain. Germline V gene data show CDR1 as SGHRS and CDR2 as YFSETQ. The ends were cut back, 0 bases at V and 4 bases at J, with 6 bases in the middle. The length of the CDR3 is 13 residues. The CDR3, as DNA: TGCGCCAGCAGCTTGGAGCGCGCAGATACGCAGTATTTT. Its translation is CASSLERADTQYF.

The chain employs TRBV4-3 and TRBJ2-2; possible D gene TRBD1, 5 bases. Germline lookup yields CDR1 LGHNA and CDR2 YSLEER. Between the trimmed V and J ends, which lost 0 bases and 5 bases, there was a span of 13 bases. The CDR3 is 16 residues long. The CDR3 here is CASSQDRQLLTGELFF. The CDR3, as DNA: TGCGCCAGCAGCCAAGATAGACAGCTACTTACCGGGGAGCTGTTTTTT.

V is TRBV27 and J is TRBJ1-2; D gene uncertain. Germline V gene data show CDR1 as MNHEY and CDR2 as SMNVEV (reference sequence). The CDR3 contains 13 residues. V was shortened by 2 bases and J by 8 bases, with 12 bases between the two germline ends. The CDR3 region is CASSLMRGSGYTF. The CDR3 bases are TGTGCCAGCAGTTTAATGCGGGGTTCGGGCTACACCTTC.

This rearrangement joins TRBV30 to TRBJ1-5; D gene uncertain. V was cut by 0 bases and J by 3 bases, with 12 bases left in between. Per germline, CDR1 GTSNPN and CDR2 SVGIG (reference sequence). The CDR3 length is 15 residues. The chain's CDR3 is CAWSVDGTLNQPQHF. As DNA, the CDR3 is TGTGCCTGGAGTGTGGATGGTACTCTCAATCAGCCCCAGCATTTT.

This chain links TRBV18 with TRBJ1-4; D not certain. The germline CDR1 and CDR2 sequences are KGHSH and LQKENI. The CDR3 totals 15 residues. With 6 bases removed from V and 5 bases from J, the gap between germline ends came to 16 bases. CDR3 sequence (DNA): TGTGCCAGCTCTCCTCGTTCGGACCAAAATGAAAAACTGTTTTTT. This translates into CASSPRSDQNEKLFF.

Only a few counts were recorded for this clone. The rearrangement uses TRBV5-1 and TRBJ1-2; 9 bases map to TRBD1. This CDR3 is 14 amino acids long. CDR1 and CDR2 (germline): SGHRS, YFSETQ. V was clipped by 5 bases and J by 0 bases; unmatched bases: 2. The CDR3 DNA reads TGCGCCAGCAGGGGACAGGGAGCTAACTATGGCTACACCTTC. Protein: CASRGQGANYGYTF.

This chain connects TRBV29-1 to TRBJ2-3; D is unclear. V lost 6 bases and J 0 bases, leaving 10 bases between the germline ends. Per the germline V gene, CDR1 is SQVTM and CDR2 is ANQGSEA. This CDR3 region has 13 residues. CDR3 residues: CSVSTTSTDTQYF. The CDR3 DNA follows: TGCAGCGTGTCTACGACTAGCACAGATACGCAGTATTTT.

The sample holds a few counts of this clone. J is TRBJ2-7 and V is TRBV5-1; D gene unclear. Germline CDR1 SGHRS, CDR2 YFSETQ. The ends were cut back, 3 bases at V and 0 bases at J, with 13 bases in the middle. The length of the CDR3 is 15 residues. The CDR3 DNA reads TGCGCCAGCAGCTCCGCCGAAAAGGGCTCCTACGAGCAGTACTTC. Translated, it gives CASSSAEKGSYEQYF.

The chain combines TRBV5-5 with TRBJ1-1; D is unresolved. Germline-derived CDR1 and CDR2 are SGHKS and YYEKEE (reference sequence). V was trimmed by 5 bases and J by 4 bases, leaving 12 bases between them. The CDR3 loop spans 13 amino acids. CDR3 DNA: TGTGCCAGCAGGCGGTACGGGAGCACTGAAGCTTTCTTT. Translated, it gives CASRRYGSTEAFF.

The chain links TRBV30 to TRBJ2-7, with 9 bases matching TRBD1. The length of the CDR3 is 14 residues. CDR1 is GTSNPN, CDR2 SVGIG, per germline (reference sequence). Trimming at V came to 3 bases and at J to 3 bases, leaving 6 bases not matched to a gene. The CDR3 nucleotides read TGTGCCTGGAGCGCCGGGACAGGGATCTACGAGCAGTACTTC. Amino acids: CAWSAGTGIYEQYF.

The CDR3 protein is CASSKEWGQGHYGYTF. The DNA for the CDR3 is TGTGCCAGCAGCAAAGAATGGGGGCAGGGTCACTATGGCTACACCTTC. This chain uses TRBV7-9 with TRBJ1-2, with D maybe TRBD1 (6 bases). Trimming shortened V by 5 bases and J by 3 bases, and 19 bases separated the two germline ends. This CDR3 is built from 16 residues. Germline values: CDR1 SEHNR, CDR2 FQNEAQ (reference sequence).

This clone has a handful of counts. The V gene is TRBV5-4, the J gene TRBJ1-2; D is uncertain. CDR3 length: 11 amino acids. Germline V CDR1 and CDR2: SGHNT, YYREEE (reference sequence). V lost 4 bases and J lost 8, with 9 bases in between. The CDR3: CASSARSGYTF. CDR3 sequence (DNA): TGTGCCAGCAGCGCCAGGAGCGGCTACACCTTC.

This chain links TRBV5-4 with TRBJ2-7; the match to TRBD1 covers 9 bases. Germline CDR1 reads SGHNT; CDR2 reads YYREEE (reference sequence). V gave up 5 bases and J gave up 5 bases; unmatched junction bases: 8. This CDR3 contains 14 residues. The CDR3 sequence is CASSSRTGVNEQYF. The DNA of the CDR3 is TGTGCCAGCAGTTCCCGGACAGGGGTTAACGAGCAGTACTTC.

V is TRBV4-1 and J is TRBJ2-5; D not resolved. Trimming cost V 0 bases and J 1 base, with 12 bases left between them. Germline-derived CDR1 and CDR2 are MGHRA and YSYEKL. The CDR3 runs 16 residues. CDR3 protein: CASSQDLAGPQETQYF. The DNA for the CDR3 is TGCGCCAGCAGCCAAGATCTTGCCGGACCCCAAGAGACCCAGTACTTC.

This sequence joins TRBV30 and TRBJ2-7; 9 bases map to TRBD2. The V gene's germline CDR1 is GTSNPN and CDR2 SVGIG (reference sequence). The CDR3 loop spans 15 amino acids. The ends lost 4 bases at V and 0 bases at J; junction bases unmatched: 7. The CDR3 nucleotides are TGTGCCTGGACTATTAGCGGGGGAAACTCCTACGAGCAGTACTTC. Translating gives CAWTISGGNSYEQYF. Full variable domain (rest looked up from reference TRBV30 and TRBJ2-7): SQTIHQWPATLVQPVGSPLSLECTVEGTSNPNLYWYRQAAGRGLQLLFYSVGIGQISSEVPQNLSASRPQDRQFILSSKKLLLSDSGFYLCAWTISGGNSYEQYFGPGTRLTVT.

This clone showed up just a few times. This CDR3 is CASHRNRV. The CDR3 nucleotides are TGCGCCAGCCATCGTAACAGGGTC. This chain uses TRBV5-1 with TRBJ2-7, with D possibly TRBD1 on 5 matching bases. This CDR3 contains 8 residues. Germline V gene data show CDR1 as SGHRS and CDR2 as YFSETQ.